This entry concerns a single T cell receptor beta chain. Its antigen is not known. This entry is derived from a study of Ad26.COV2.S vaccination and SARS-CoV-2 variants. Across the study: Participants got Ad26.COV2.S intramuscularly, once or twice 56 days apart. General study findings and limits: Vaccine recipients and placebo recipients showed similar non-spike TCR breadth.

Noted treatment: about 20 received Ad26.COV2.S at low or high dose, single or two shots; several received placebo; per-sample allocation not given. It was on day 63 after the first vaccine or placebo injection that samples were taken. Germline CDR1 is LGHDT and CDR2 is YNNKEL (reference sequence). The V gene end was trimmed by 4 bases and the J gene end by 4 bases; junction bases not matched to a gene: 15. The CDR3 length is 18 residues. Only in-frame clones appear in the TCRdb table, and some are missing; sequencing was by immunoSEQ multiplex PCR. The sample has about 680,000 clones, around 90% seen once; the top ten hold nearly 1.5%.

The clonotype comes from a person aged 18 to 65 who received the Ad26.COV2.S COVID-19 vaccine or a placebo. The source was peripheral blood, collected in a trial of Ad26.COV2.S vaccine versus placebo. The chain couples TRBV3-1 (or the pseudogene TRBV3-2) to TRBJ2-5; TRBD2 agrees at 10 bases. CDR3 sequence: CASSPGRRLAGGRETQYF. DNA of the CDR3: TGTGCCAGCAGCCCGGGCCGTAGACTAGCGGGCGGGCGAGAGACCCAGTACTTC.